This TCR beta chain emerged from a study of shared clonotypes between healthy human individuals (dated by TCRdb to about 2020). Broadly, across the study: A few men and a couple of women, aged 18 to 49 years, made up the cohort. For each donor, three plates each were used for CD4 naive and CD4 memory, two plates were used for CD8 naive, and one plate was used for CD8 memory. To estimate repertoire size and how much clonotypes are shared between individuals, the study performed deep sequencing of blood TCR repertoires from about five healthy adults. Different laboratories and diverse techniques were used to prepare libraries and sequence TCR repertoires, to increase sequencing depth and limit assay-specific biases. Leukapheresis yielded between about 0.9 and 8.9 billion PBMCs per donor.

What the research found in general, with its limitations: Across a few donors, about 5.2% of naive CD4, 3% to 3.5% of naive CD8, about 2% of memory CD4, and over 0.35% of memory CD8 clonotypes were shared. Naive subsets generally had larger estimated clonotype richness than memory subsets did. Only blood was sampled, and tissue TCR repertoires likely differ from those in blood. Pairwise subsampling led to the expectation that sequencing depth would affect the degree of clonotype sharing among donors. Compared with non-shared clonotypes, the clonotypes found in all four sorted-subset donors had higher generation probabilities. Because the study included only a small number of donors, the genetic and exposure-history diversity represented was limited. Incomplete sequencing was indicated by rarefaction of sorted-subset datasets, despite the large sequencing depth.

TCR CDR3 regions were amplified from genomic DNA by multiplex PCR using the deep immunoSEQ assay. Extracted genomic DNA from each cell subset was distributed evenly across all wells of several immunoSEQ 96-well plates, and each plate was treated as a replicate. For sorted subsets, each replicate PCR was loaded with approximately 0.2 ug genomic DNA, equivalent to about 33,000 T cell genomes. The purified libraries were quantified using a Qubit 3.0 fluorometer, sized with a Bioanalyzer 2100, and then quantified again using the KAPA Library Quantification kit. A separate single-read 150-cycle Illumina NextSeq 550 flow cell was used to sequence each immunoSEQ 96-well plate. The authors processed their data as follows. Because only junctional sequences without quality scores were contained in the immunoSEQ output, filtering matching that applied to full-length reads could not be performed. Sequences were annotated with PyIR, a Python wrapper for IgBLAST v1.9, using IMGT germline references to assign V/J genes and CDR3. Any read was removed if the V/J assignment was weak (E-value above 1e-6), the CDR3 was missing, or the read contained stop codons, out-of-frame junctions, or ambiguous translated residues. V3J clonotypes were defined by identical inferred V gene, J gene, and CDR3 amino acid sequence. The percentage overlap between two repertoires was calculated by dividing the number of shared unique clonotypes by the size of the smaller repertoire. Richness of each repertoire was evaluated using RTK rarefaction, the Chao1 estimator, and Recon v2.1 estimates of unobserved clonotypes. OLGA was used to compute generation probabilities for all TCRbeta clonotypes that the gDNA method yielded from a handful of donors. What TCRdb holds here is the immuneACCESS table cut down to in-frame rearrangements. Part of the clones is not present; checked against another copy, under half of the missing clones reflect an unresolved V gene, and the others are unexplained. From that table come the V and J calls and clone size; the DNA was used to work out D and trimming. Present in this sample are 1,500,000 or so clones, about 96% of which were seen just once. In total, the top ten clones hold roughly 1.2% of the sample.

V was cut back by 4 bases and J by 4 bases, leaving a gap of 8 bases between them. From a lookup of the germline V gene (reference sequence), CDR1 and CDR2 are SGHNT and YYREEE. Including the terminal cysteine and phenylalanine, the CDR3 comprises 13 residues. The sequence is cut down to CDR3 DNA, 39 bases in frame from base 1. Donors were healthy HIV-negative adults with no recently reported acute infections or vaccinations. Every donor was a Caucasian adult residing in Nashville, Tennessee, USA. Magnetic negative selection was used to enrich CD4+ T cells, after which naive cells were positively selected on CD45RA and the negative fraction became the memory subset. After blood collection by leukapheresis, PBMCs were isolated using Ficoll-Histopaque density gradient centrifugation and then cryopreserved in the vapor phase of liquid nitrogen. Analytical flow cytometry was used to check the purity and quantity of every magnetically sorted T cell population. Genomic DNA was isolated from each sorted fraction and quantified by UV absorbance on a Nanodrop 2000c.

As for this clone: There is no known antigen for this receptor. No qualities accompany the bases; no much larger clone lies one base away.

The receptor chain draws on TRBV5-4 and TRBJ2-2, with the D gene not confidently named. What was sequenced was naive CD4+ T cells sorted from blood. Interpreted using the paper, the cell subset or site label stands for: CD45RA+ positively selected. The receptor was derived from a man aged 30-40 years in good health. The DNA reads as follows: TGTGCCAGCAGCCTAAGGGTCACCGGGGAGCTGTTTTTT. The resulting protein is CASSLRVTGELFF.